A selection of T cell receptor beta chains follows, all from one sample in a study of T cells in Graves' hyperthyroidism and ophthalmopathy. TCRdb redid the calling of the multiplex PCR reads with MiXCR, one entry per CDR3 protein. Of under 350,000 distinct CDR3 sequences listed, approximately 17% are singletons. Sequenced input: blood. Receptors originate from a woman aged 55-70 years with Graves' ophthalmopathy. CDR3s include the opening cysteine and the closing phenylalanine or tryptophan. D genes are given only for firm matches. Not all rows give a size; the values are once, few, many and, for expanded clones, a class.

NA,TRBJ1-5,few,TRBV13,TGTGCCAGCAGTCAAGGGAGGGGACGGTCCCGGCCCCAGCATTTT,CASSQGRGRSRPQHF
NA,TRBJ1-4,many,TRBV28,TGTGCCAGCAGTTCAAACCCGGGACAAACTAATGAAAAACTGTTTTTT,CASSSNPGQTNEKLFF
TRBD1,TRBJ2-7,many,TRBV18,TGTGCCAGCTCACCTTATCCGACAGGGGAGGCCTACGAGCAGTACTTC,CASSPYPTGEAYEQYF
NA,TRBJ2-7,few,TRBV7-9,TGTGCCAGCAGCTTTTCGGACCAGGGTTACGAGCAGTACTTC,CASSFSDQGYEQYF
NA,TRBJ2-2,many,TRBV28,TGTGCCAGCACCCCTTTCATCGGGGAGCTGTTTTTT,CASTPFIGELFF
TRBD2,TRBJ2-1,NA,TRBV9,TGTGCCAGCAGCCCAAGACCAGCGGGGGGCTGGAATGAGCAGTTCTTC,CASSPRPAGGWNEQFF
NA,TRBJ2-1,NA,TRBV27,TGTGCCAGCAGGCAAATAGGGTCGAACAATGAGCAGTTCTTC,CASRQIGSNNEQFF
NA,TRBJ2-2,many,TRBV20-1,TGCAGTGCTCGGAAAGCAGGGACGAACACCGGGGAGCTGTTTTTT,CSARKAGTNTGELFF
NA,TRBJ2-3,NA,TRBV6-2/TRBV6-3,TGTGCCAGCAGTTACCCCGCCGATACGCAGTATTTT,CASSYPADTQYF
NA,TRBJ2-1,NA,TRBV9,TGTGCCAGCAGCGGCATACCGGGCGGTGAGCAGTTCTTC,CASSGIPGGEQFF
TRBD1,TRBJ1-5,many,TRBV28,TGTGCCAGCAGTTCCTCCGGGACAGCTGATTATAGCAATCAGCCCCAGCATTTT,CASSSSGTADYSNQPQHF
TRBD2,TRBJ2-7,NA,TRBV9,TGTGCCAGCAGCCCCCCTTCTAGCGGGAGATCTTACGAGCAGTACTTC,CASSPPSSGRSYEQYF
TRBD2,TRBJ2-7,NA,TRBV7-2,TGTGCCAGCAGCCCACGGACTAGTACCTACGAGCAGTACTTC,CASSPRTSTYEQYF
NA,TRBJ2-3,many,TRBV2,TGTGCCAGCAGTCCCCCAGCGACAGATACGCAGTATTTT,CASSPPATDTQYF
NA,TRBJ1-3,many,TRBV12-3/TRBV12-4,TGTGCCAGCAGTCTAACAGGGTTGGACGGAAACACCATATATTTT,CASSLTGLDGNTIYF
TRBD1,TRBJ2-2,few,TRBV20-1,TGCAGTGCTAGAGCCAGAATACCGGGACAGGGAAGCAACACCGGGGAGCTGTTTTTT,CSARARIPGQGSNTGELFF
NA,TRBJ2-7,many,TRBV7-2,TGTGCCAGCACCAGGTACGGGGGACAGCCTTCCTACGAGCAGTACTTC,CASTRYGGQPSYEQYF
TRBD1,TRBJ1-4,NA,TRBV15,TGTGCCACCACCCCGACAGGGATAGGTAATGAAAAACTGTTTTTT,CATTPTGIGNEKLFF
TRBD1,TRBJ1-1,NA,TRBV25-1,TGTGTCAGCGGGGGCGGGACAGGCCTCATGAACACTGAAGCTTTCTTT,CVSGGGTGLMNTEAFF
NA,TRBJ2-2,NA,TRBV5-1,TGCGCCAGCAGCTGGCCAGCAGGGCCGAACACCGGGGAGCTGTTTTTT,CASSWPAGPNTGELFF
NA,TRBJ1-4,NA,TRBV27,TGTGCCAGCAGTTTAGTCGGCAGAGGGAATGAAAAACTGTTTTTT,CASSLVGRGNEKLFF
NA,TRBJ2-1,many,TRBV7-2,TGTGCCAGCAGCTTACGGGACGCGACGTATTACAATGAGCAGTTCTTC,CASSLRDATYYNEQFF
TRBD1,TRBJ2-5,many,TRBV7-3,TGTGCCAGCAGCTTATATGGGACAGGGGGTTCTGAGACCCAGTACTTC,CASSLYGTGGSETQYF
NA,TRBJ2-5,few,TRBV19,TGTGCCAGTAGTATCGGGACTCCTTCGGTGGAGACCCAGTACTTC,CASSIGTPSVETQYF
TRBD1,TRBJ2-7,few,TRBV5-4,TGTGCCAGCAGCTCGGGACAGCTGCTAAACGAGCAGTACTTC,CASSSGQLLNEQYF
TRBD2,TRBJ2-2,few,TRBV6-1,TGTGCCAGCAGTCACATTCTTAGCGGGGGGAACACCGGGGAGCTGTTTTTT,CASSHILSGGNTGELFF
NA,TRBJ1-3,few,TRBV20-1,TGCAGTGCCCCAGGAGAAAAGGGGGGGTACGGAAACACCATATATTTT,CSAPGEKGGYGNTIYF